One sample yielded the 4 T cell receptor beta chains listed below, sequenced in a study of shared clonotypes between healthy human individuals. TCRdb keeps only in-frame clones here, not all; method: immunoSEQ multiplex PCR. The sample lists around 2.5 million clones; over 85% were seen once. Sequencing was performed on naive CD4+ T cells from PBMCs. Subset in this sample: CD45RA+ positively selected. Every receptor here comes from a man aged 18 to 30 in good health. Some clones in this sample may be carry-over from other donors' samples.

The chain uses TRBV18 and TRBJ1-2, with a possible D match to TRBD1 (5 bases). V shed 3 bases and J shed 1 base, with 9 bases lying between them. From germline, CDR1 is KGHSH and CDR2 LQKENI. The CDR3 length is 14 residues. CDR3 sequence reads: CASSPLGDNYGYTF. The DNA for the CDR3 is TGTGCCAGCTCACCGTTAGGGGATAACTATGGCTACACCTTC. Full variable domain (rest looked up from reference TRBV18 and TRBJ1-2): NAGVMQNPRHLVRRRGQEARLRCSPMKGHSHVYWYRQLPEEGLKFMVYLQKENIIDESGMPKERFSAEFPKEGPSILRIQQVVRGDSAAYFCASSPLGDNYGYTFGSGTRLTVV.

V is TRBV7-6 and J is TRBJ1-4; D not resolved. The CDR3 consists of 11 residues. V was pared by 5 bases and J by 10 bases, with 8 bases between. The V gene's germline CDR1 is SGHVS and CDR2 FNYEAQ. CDR3 bases: TGTGCCAGCAGCCCCTCTCGAAAACTGTTTTTT. Its translation is CASSPSRKLFF.

The genes are TRBV5-8 and TRBJ2-7; TRBD2 might be the D (6 bases). The CDR3 covers 14 residues. Trimming removed 4 bases from V and 7 bases from J, with 18 bases in between. CDR1 and CDR2 from the germline V gene are SGHTS and YDEGEE. The CDR3 bases are TGTGCCAGCAGCCGTTACGGGGGTGAAAGAGAGCAGTACTTC. Translated, it gives CASSRYGGEREQYF.

The chain joins TRBV10-3 to TRBJ2-5, with a possible D match to TRBD1 (5 bases). V lost 3 bases and J 2 bases, leaving 13 bases between the germline ends. The CDR3 length is 15 residues. Germline-derived CDR1 and CDR2 are ENHRY and SYGVKD. In DNA form, the CDR3 reads TGTGCCATCAGTGACCTGGGGCGGACACAAGAGACCCAGTACTTC. Translated: CAISDLGRTQETQYF.